Many counts were recorded for the clone carrying this TCR beta chain. Its target is not known. TCRdb passed the reads through MiXCR, listing each CDR3 protein once. The table shows some 230,000 distinct CDR3 sequences, with about 20% occurring only once. The CDR3 sequence is 14 residues long. CDR1 and CDR2 from the germline V gene are LGHNA and YNFKEQ. Trimming took off 2 bases at V and 3 bases at J, with 10 bases between the two ends. This specimen belongs to a study of T cell repertoires in cytomegalovirus infection. Findings of the study overall: Summed frequency of shared TCR beta families picked out CMV carriers who also had the relevant HLA.

Sequenced sample: CD8+ T cells from PBMCs. This rearrangement joins TRBV4-2 to TRBJ1-2, with D unclear. This receptor was obtained from a human donor in good health (CMV status not recorded). Some clones in this sample may be carry-over from other donors' samples. CDR3 residues: CASSQLGPHYGYTF. Written as DNA, the CDR3 is TGTGCCAGCAGCCAACTTGGACCCCACTATGGCTACACCTTC.